This T cell receptor (beta chain) is from a study of glioma-infiltrating T cells (dated by TCRdb to the mid-2010s). Regarding the study in general: Glioma tissue, non-neoplastic brain tissue and matched peripheral blood mononuclear cells were used as sources from which TCR alpha- and beta-chain repertoires were sequenced. To gauge divergence between tissue and blood T-cell populations, every tissue-infiltrating repertoire was compared against the peripheral blood repertoire from the same patient. Three low-grade glioma patients, several primary glioblastoma patients, and three non-glioma patients who contributed non-neoplastic brain tissue made up the paired cohort.

From a lookup of the germline V gene, CDR1 and CDR2 are LGHNA and YSLEER. CDR3 length: 18 amino acids, cysteine to phenylalanine. Only the CDR3 portion is preserved as DNA: 54 bases, with reading frame beginning at the first base. V and J are trimmed by 0 bases and 1 base, and the gene matches miss 3 bases of the junction. The iRepertoire nested amplicon-rescue multiplex PCR (arm-PCR) platform was used to amplify TCR alpha and beta CDR3 regions from RNA. One-step reverse transcription and amplification used roughly 100-400 ng of tissue mRNA or PBMC total RNA as input. Following bead purification, Illumina adapters were added through a secondary multiplex PCR, and the libraries were then gel-purified between 200 and 400 bp. Libraries carried internal 6-nucleotide barcodes used for demultiplexing. Libraries were sequenced on an Illumina MiSeq with 2x220 or 2x250 nucleotide paired-end reads. In the original analysis: FLASH 1.2.11 was used to merge paired reads, and BWA-MEM then aligned the reads to the GRCh37 human genome before TRA and TRB reads were extracted. V and J assignment used an IMGT-derived reference of cassette sequences and CDR3 motifs that included pseudogenes. Reads were translated in three frames, and productive CDR3s were defined as those with a C...FGXG motif and no stop codons. Unique combinations of V-J cassette pair and CDR3 amino acid sequence were defined as clonotypes. Hamming distance filtering was applied to reads, with thresholds set by the sequence error rate of each sample in mapped regions. The public reads were reanalyzed by TCRdb: fastp trimming at Q25, MiXCR alignment, in-frame beta chains only. For every CDR3 protein sequence, its rows merge into one entry that carries the most common genes and DNA. TCRdb's processing, not the authors' own work, is the source of the V and J calls. The sample yields about 110,000 distinct CDR3 sequences; less than 30% were counted once. The ten largest clones add up to roughly 37% of the sample.

This clonotype came up many times. It lacks a known antigen. Base-call qualities are not available, and no considerably larger clone is one nucleotide away. Here is what the overall study found, with its caveats: Tissue and blood shared very few CDR3 sequences, a result attributed to high CDR3 diversity and limited sampling. VJ-independent divergence between tissue and blood was below expectation in non-neoplastic patients but above expectation in all gliomas, especially low-grade gliomas. The group comparisons were based on small numbers of patients: three non-neoplastic, three low-grade glioma and seven to nine glioblastoma patients.

This TCR derives from a human donor with low-grade glioma or glioblastoma, undergoing nonglioma brain surgery, or in good health (not recorded which). Sequenced sample: glioma tissue, nonneoplastic brain tissue, or PBMCs (not recorded which). Recombination joined TRBV4-3 with TRBJ2-3, and 14 junction bases match TRBD2. CDR3 loop: CASSQEQGLAGGTDTQYF. The nucleotide sequence reads as follows: TGCGCCAGCAGCCAAGAACAGGGACTAGCGGGAGGCACAGATACGCAGTATTTT.